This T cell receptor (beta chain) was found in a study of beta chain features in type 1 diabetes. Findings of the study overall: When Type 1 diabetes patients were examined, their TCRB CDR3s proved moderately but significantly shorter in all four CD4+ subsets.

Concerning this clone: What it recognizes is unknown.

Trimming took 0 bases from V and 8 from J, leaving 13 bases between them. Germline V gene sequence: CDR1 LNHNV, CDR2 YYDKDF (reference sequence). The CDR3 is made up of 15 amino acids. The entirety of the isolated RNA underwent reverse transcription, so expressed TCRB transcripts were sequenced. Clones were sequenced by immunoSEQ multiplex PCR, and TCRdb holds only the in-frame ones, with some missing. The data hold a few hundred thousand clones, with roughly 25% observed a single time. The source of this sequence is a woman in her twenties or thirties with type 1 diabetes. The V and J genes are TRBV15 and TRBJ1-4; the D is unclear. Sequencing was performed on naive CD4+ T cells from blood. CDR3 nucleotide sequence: TGTGCCACCAGCAGAGATCGAGGATCAGACGAAAAACTGTTTTTT. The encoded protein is CATSRDRGSDEKLFF.